The next 2 T cell receptor beta chains were all read from a single sample in a study of T cells after yellow fever vaccination. TCRdb reprocessed the 5' RACE reads via MiXCR and lists one record per CDR3 protein. The table has some 240,000 distinct CDR3 sequences, approximately 3% seen once. The sample was CD4+ T cells sorted from PBMCs, taken 10 days after the yellow fever booster vaccination. Receptors originate from a young man who received the YFV17D yellow fever vaccine.

This clonotype was counted at least ten times. The gene calls are TRBV5-1 and TRBJ2-2; the D is unclear. The CDR3 runs to 15 residues. V was pared by 2 bases and J by 1 base, with 9 bases between. The germline V gene encodes CDR1 SGHRS and CDR2 YFSETQ. The CDR3 reads CASSFRQGNTGELFF. The DNA of the CDR3 is TGCGCCAGCAGCTTCCGTCAAGGGAACACCGGGGAGCTGTTTTTT.

This chain joins TRBV5-1 and TRBJ2-7; D gene uncertain. Germline V lookup: CDR1 SGHRS, CDR2 YFSETQ. The CDR3 spans 12 residues. Trimming stripped 4 bases from V and 5 bases from J, with 10 bases between. In nucleotides, the CDR3 is TGCGCCAGCAGCGCTACAGATCACGAGCAGTACTTC. Translation: CASSATDHEQYF.